These T cell receptor beta chains were read from a single sample in a study of T cell repertoires in aging, cancer and after chemotherapy. TCRdb analysed the multiplex PCR reads with MiXCR anew, one entry per CDR3 protein. There are more than 6,500 distinct CDR3 sequences in the sample; roughly 37% occur only once, and around 4.7% lies in the top ten. Sequencing input: blood. These receptors originate from a human donor in good health. CDR3s include the opening cysteine and the closing phenylalanine or tryptophan. D genes are given only for firm matches. The size of a clone is reported for some rows only, either as once, few or many, or as a class for expanded clones.

clone_size d_call j_call v_call cdr3_aa cdr3_nt
- - TRBJ1-2 TRBV5-6 CASSEAAGYYGYTF TGTGCCAGCAGTGAGGCCGCGGGGTACTATGGCTACACCTTC
- - TRBJ2-2 TRBV6-4 CASSGDTATNTGELFF TGTGCCAGCAGTGGAGACACCGCTACGAACACCGGGGAGCTGTTTTTT
few TRBD2 TRBJ2-3 TRBV24-1 CATSDLRGSGADTQYF TGTGCCACCAGTGATTTACGGGGGAGCGGGGCAGATACGCAGTATTTT
few TRBD2 TRBJ2-7 TRBV19 CASSILVAGDYEQYF TGTGCCAGTAGTATCTTGGTAGCGGGAGACTACGAGCAGTACTTC
medium-sized TRBD2 TRBJ2-2 TRBV6-5 CASSSGRLTGELFF TGTGCCAGCTCGAGCGGGAGACTCACCGGGGAGCTGTTTTTT
large - TRBJ2-3 TRBV29-1 CSVEAAVPRGLIIDTQYF TGCAGCGTTGAAGCGGCTGTTCCCCGAGGACTAATCATAGATACGCAGTATTTT
- - TRBJ2-2 TRBV5-1 CASSAHQGIKSGELFF TGCGCCAGCAGCGCACATCAGGGAATTAAGTCCGGGGAGCTGTTTTTT
- TRBD2 TRBJ2-2 TRBV19 CASSISGDTGELFF TGTGCCAGTAGTATTAGCGGGGACACCGGGGAGCTGTTTTTT
few TRBD2 TRBJ2-7 TRBV6-2/TRBV6-3 CASGELAGGTYEQYF TGTGCCTCAGGGGAACTAGCGGGAGGAACCTACGAGCAGTACTTC
medium-sized - TRBJ2-7 TRBV12-3/TRBV12-4 CASSLSQASYEQYF TGTGCCAGCAGTTTATCGCAAGCCTCCTACGAGCAGTACTTC
medium-sized TRBD1 TRBJ2-3 TRBV5-6 CASSLGGQGAADTQYF TGTGCCAGCAGCTTGGGGGGACAGGGGGCAGCAGATACGCAGTATTTT
medium-sized TRBD1 TRBJ2-3 TRBV19 CASRTGPSAQYF TGTGCCAGTAGGACAGGGCCCTCGGCGCAGTATTTT
few - TRBJ1-4 TRBV5-5 CASRPRGANEKLFF TGTGCCAGCAGACCCAGGGGAGCTAATGAAAAACTGTTTTTT
few - TRBJ1-1 TRBV6-1 CASRRVQGTEAFF TGTGCCAGCAGGCGGGTGCAGGGGACTGAAGCTTTCTTT
- - TRBJ1-6 TRBV13 CASTHLSRNSPLHF TGTGCCAGCACCCACCTCTCGAGGAATTCACCCCTCCACTTT
- TRBD1 TRBJ2-7 TRBV6-1 CASSDSGQGGYEQYF TGTGCCAGCAGTGACTCTGGACAGGGGGGCTACGAGCAGTACTTC
large - TRBJ2-3 TRBV18 CASSPAPITDTQYF TGTGCCAGCTCACCGGCTCCTATCACAGATACGCAGTATTTT
- TRBD2 TRBJ2-7 TRBV11-1 CASSSRGAGGSYEQYF TGTGCCAGCAGCTCCCGAGGAGCGGGAGGGTCCTACGAGCAGTACTTC
- - TRBJ2-2 TRBV6-2/TRBV6-3 CASSNQGIGELFF TGTGCCAGCAGTAATCAAGGTATCGGGGAGCTGTTTTTT
few TRBD2 TRBJ2-5 TRBV5-1 CASSWAGTSGEETQYF TGCGCCAGCAGCTGGGCGGGGACTAGCGGGGAAGAGACCCAGTACTTC
few - TRBJ2-6 TRBV10-3 CAISESAQLNSGANVLTF TGTGCCATCAGTGAGTCAGCACAACTGAACTCTGGGGCCAACGTCCTGACTTTC
few - TRBJ1-4 TRBV27 CASSRYGLNEKLFF TGTGCCAGCAGCCGGTACGGACTTAATGAAAAACTGTTTTTT
- - TRBJ1-6 TRBV5-6 CASSFGTSNSPLHF TGTGCCAGCAGCTTTGGGACAAGCAATTCACCCCTCCACTTT
medium-sized TRBD2 TRBJ2-3 TRBV6-5 CASSSQLAGPDTQYF TGTGCCAGCAGTTCACAGCTAGCGGGGCCAGATACGCAGTATTTT